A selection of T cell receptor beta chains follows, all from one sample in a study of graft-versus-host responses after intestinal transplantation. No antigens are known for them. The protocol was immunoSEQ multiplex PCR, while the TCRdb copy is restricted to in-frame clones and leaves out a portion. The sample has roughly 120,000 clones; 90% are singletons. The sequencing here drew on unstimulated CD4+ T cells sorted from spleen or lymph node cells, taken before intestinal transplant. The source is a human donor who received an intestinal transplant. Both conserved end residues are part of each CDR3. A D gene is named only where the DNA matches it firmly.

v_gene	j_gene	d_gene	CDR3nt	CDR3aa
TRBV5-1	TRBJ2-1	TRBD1	TGCGCCAGCAGCTTTACAGGGGACGATGAGCAGTTCTTC	CASSFTGDDEQFF
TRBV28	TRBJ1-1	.	TGTGCCAGCCAAGGGGTACTTGAAGCTTTCTTT	CASQGVLEAFF
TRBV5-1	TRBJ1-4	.	TGCGCCAGCAGCTTGCTAGGGGATGAAAAACTGTTTTTT	CASSLLGDEKLFF
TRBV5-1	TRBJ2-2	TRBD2	TGCGCCAGCAGATTAGCGGGAGACACCGGGGAGCTGTTTTTT	CASRLAGDTGELFF
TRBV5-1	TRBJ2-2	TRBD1	TGCGCCACCCGGGACAGGGTGAGTTCCGGGGAGCTGTTTTTT	CATRDRVSSGELFF
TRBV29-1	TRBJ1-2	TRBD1	TGCAGCGTTCAAGGGGGCCACTATGGCTACACCTTC	CSVQGGHYGYTF
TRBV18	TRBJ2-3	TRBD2	TGTGCCAGCTCACCGACTGGCGGGGGGCCGGATACGCAGTATTTT	CASSPTGGGPDTQYF
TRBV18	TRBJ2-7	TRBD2	TGTGCCAGCTCAACGGCGGGGGGGGCCTACGAGCAGTACTTC	CASSTAGGAYEQYF
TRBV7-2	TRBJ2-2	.	TGTGCCAGCAGGCGAGACAGGTCCTCTAAGAACACCGGGGAGCTGTTTTTT	CASRRDRSSKNTGELFF
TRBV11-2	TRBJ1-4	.	TGTGCCAGCAGCCTTCTGGGGGGGCAGGAGGAAAAACTGTTTTTT	CASSLLGGQEEKLFF